Below, 30 T cell receptor beta chains from the same sample are listed, as sequenced in a study of blood T cell repertoires in COVID-19. Sequencing was performed with immunoSEQ multiplex PCR; in TCRdb, only in-frame clones are kept and a portion is missing. The table has roughly 200,000 clones, approximately 86% seen once. Sequences were obtained from peripheral blood. These receptors all stem from a woman under 40 with COVID-19, enrolled during active disease.

This clone has only a few counts. The genes are TRBV5-4 and TRBJ2-7; D unresolved. Germline V CDR1 and CDR2: SGHNT, YYREEE (reference sequence). The CDR3 is made up of 12 amino acids. V was shortened by 3 bases and J by 3 bases, with 7 bases between the two germline ends. The CDR3 reads CASSSPGYEQYF. The CDR3 nucleotides read TGTGCCAGCAGCTCCCCGGGCTACGAGCAGTACTTC.

The CDR3 sequence: CASSQASGTGQPQHF. As DNA, the CDR3 is TGCGCCAGCAGCCAAGCCTCTGGGACTGGTCAGCCCCAGCATTTT. V and J are TRBV4-1 and TRBJ1-5, with D maybe TRBD1 (5 bases). Germline values: CDR1 MGHRA, CDR2 YSYEKL. With 1 base removed from V and 6 bases from J, the gap between germline ends came to 13 bases. The CDR3 spans 15 residues.

The chain recombines TRBV11-2 with TRBJ2-2; perhaps TRBD2 as D (5 bases). V dropped 5 bases and J dropped 1 base, with 23 bases sitting between them. This CDR3 is 19 amino acids long. In germline, CDR1 is SGHAT, CDR2 FQNNGV. In DNA, the CDR3 is TGTGCCAGCAGCCCTCAGAGGTCCGGACTGGCCCGGAACACCGGGGAGCTGTTTTTT. The encoded protein is CASSPQRSGLARNTGELFF.

The V and J genes are TRBV28 and TRBJ2-7, with D possibly TRBD2 on 6 matching bases. Germline V CDR1 and CDR2: MDHEN, SYDVKM. The CDR3 covers 14 residues. Trimming removed 2 bases at V and 1 base at J, with 9 bases between. CDR3 protein: CASSLGGKSYEQYF. The CDR3 coding sequence is TGTGCCAGCAGTTTAGGAGGGAAATCCTACGAGCAGTACTTC.

As DNA, the CDR3 is TGTGCCAGCTCTCGTGACAGTTACACTGAAGCTTTCTTT. This gives the protein CASSRDSYTEAFF. This rearrangement joins TRBV18 to TRBJ1-1; TRBD1 might be the D (5 bases). Germline assignment: CDR1 KGHSH and CDR2 LQKENI. This CDR3 contains 13 residues. Deletions cut 6 bases from V and 3 bases from J, with 11 bases between. Combining the CDR3 with reference TRBV18 and TRBJ1-1 gives the whole variable domain NAGVMQNPRHLVRRRGQEARLRCSPMKGHSHVYWYRQLPEEGLKFMVYLQKENIIDESGMPKERFSAEFPKEGPSILRIQQVVRGDSAAYFCASSRDSYTEAFFGQGTRLTVV.

The chain uses TRBV4-1 and TRBJ2-7; weak D call: TRBD2 (6 bases). Germline assignment: CDR1 MGHRA and CDR2 YSYEKL. Trimming removed 0 bases from V and 0 bases from J, with 12 bases in between. The CDR3 totals 16 residues. The chain's CDR3 is CASSQDPAGSSYEQYF. The DNA for the CDR3 is TGCGCCAGCAGCCAAGATCCCGCGGGGAGCTCCTACGAGCAGTACTTC.

The chain links TRBV7-9 to TRBJ2-3; the match to TRBD2 covers 9 bases. Germline CDR1 and CDR2: SEHNR and FQNEAQ (reference sequence). V lost 3 bases, J lost 4 bases, and 11 bases stayed unmatched. CDR3 size: 17 residues. The CDR3 region has the DNA TGTGCCAGCAGCTTTAGTATGGGACTAGCATCCGCAGATACGCAGTATTTT. Amino acids: CASSFSMGLASADTQYF.

This sequence joins TRBV4-2 and TRBJ1-5; D may be TRBD1 (5 bases). Germline V gene lookup returns CDR1 LGHNA and CDR2 YNFKEQ. The CDR3 is 15 amino acids. V lost 0 bases and J lost 4, with 10 bases in between. Here the CDR3 reads CASSQDQGINQPQHF. The CDR3 bases are TGTGCCAGCAGCCAAGATCAGGGAATAAATCAGCCCCAGCATTTT.

This clone appeared a few times. The chain uses TRBV14 and TRBJ1-2; TRBD1 might be the D (5 bases). The germline V gene encodes CDR1 SGHDN and CDR2 FVKESK. CDR3 size: 12 residues. Trimming cost V 8 bases and J 0 bases, with 7 bases left between them. The DNA for the CDR3 is TGTGCCAGCGGGGGGGCTAACTATGGCTACACCTTC. Residues: CASGGANYGYTF. The full variable domain, rest sourced from reference TRBV14 and TRBJ1-2, is EAGVTQFPSHSVIEKGQTVTLRCDPISGHDNLYWYRRVMGKEIKFLLHFVKESKQDESGMPNNRFLAERTGGTYSTLKVQPAELEDSGVYFCASGGANYGYTFGSGTRLTVV.

The CDR3 sequence is CASSQDRGTRDTQYF. The CDR3 DNA sequence: TGCGCCAGCAGCCAAGATAGGGGGACTAGGGATACGCAGTATTTT. The genes are TRBV4-3 and TRBJ2-3; TRBD2 matches 8 bases. CDR1 and CDR2 from the germline V gene are LGHNA and YSLEER. CDR3 size: 15 residues. Trimming removed 0 bases from V and 6 bases from J; junction bases left unmatched: 5.

The rearrangement uses TRBV9 and TRBJ1-1; D may be TRBD1 (5 bases). Germline V gene sequence: CDR1 SGDLS, CDR2 YYNGEE. The V end was cut by 4 bases, the J end by 2 bases, with 12 bases between. There are 14 residues in the CDR3. The CDR3 loop is CASSTAGGNTEAFF. The DNA for the CDR3 is TGTGCCAGCAGCACGGCGGGGGGAAACACTGAAGCTTTCTTT.

The chain joins TRBV18 to TRBJ1-6; the D is unclear. The CDR3 extends over 15 amino acids. Germline V gene data show CDR1 as KGHSH and CDR2 as LQKENI. With 0 bases removed from V and 6 bases from J, the gap between germline ends came to 9 bases. Here the CDR3 reads CASSPPNVSNSPLHF. The CDR3 bases are TGTGCCAGCTCACCACCGAATGTTAGTAATTCACCCCTCCACTTT.

The CDR3 region has the DNA TGTGCTAGTGGAGGGACCCGCGGGGCAGATACGCAGTATTTT. Residues: CASGGTRGADTQYF. The genes are TRBV12-5 and TRBJ2-3; TRBD2 might be the D (6 bases). The CDR3 loop spans 14 amino acids. V was pared by 6 bases and J by 4 bases, with 14 bases between. Germline CDR1 is LGHNT and CDR2 is FRNRAP.

The chain joins TRBV19 to TRBJ1-1; D may be TRBD1 (5 bases). V was shortened by 3 bases and J by 4 bases, with 21 bases between the two germline ends. This CDR3 has 17 residues. Germline lookup yields CDR1 LNHDA and CDR2 SQIVND (reference sequence). CDR3 nucleotide sequence: TGTGCCAGTAGTATCCCCAAAGTTCGACTGGGGGGCACTGAAGCTTTCTTT. This sequence encodes CASSIPKVRLGGTEAFF.

About this clone itself: The same CDR3 arises from other DNA sequences in this sample as well. The rearrangement joins TRBV27 to TRBJ1-2; D remains ambiguous. The CDR3 consists of 13 residues. Germline CDR1 and CDR2: MNHEY and SMNVEV (reference sequence). Deletions cut 2 bases from V and 3 bases from J, with 7 bases between. The CDR3 coding sequence is TGTGCCAGCAGTTTAGGAGGTGACTATGGCTACACCTTC. It translates to CASSLGGDYGYTF.

V is TRBV28 and J is TRBJ2-2; possible D gene TRBD2, 5 bases. The CDR3 is 14 residues long. CDR1 and CDR2 (germline): MDHEN, SYDVKM. The CDR3 here is CVPKGGPNTGELFF. The CDR3 DNA sequence: TGTGTCCCGAAGGGCGGGCCGAACACCGGGGAGCTGTTTTTT.

V and J are TRBV27 and TRBJ2-7; 7 bases are shared with TRBD2. The ends lost 1 base at V and 0 bases at J; junction bases unmatched: 3. The CDR3 is 15 amino acids. The germline CDR1 and CDR2 sequences are MNHEY and SMNVEV (reference sequence). CDR3 coding DNA: TGTGCCAGCAGTTTATTGGGGGGGAGCTCCTACGAGCAGTACTTC. Protein: CASSLLGGSSYEQYF.

The chain links TRBV11-2 to TRBJ2-5; 9 bases fit TRBD2. V was clipped by 3 bases and J by 4 bases; unmatched bases: 6. CDR3 length: 15 amino acids. The germline V gene has CDR1 SGHAT and CDR2 FQNNGV. The CDR3 nucleotides read TGTGCCAGCAGCTTGACTAGCGGAGGAGGAGAGACCCAGTACTTC. Its protein is CASSLTSGGGETQYF.

A word on this clone: One junction end disagrees with the germline gene, perhaps due to a read error. The chain has TRBV19 and TRBJ2-1, with unresolved D. This CDR3 spans 10 amino acids. Germline CDR1 reads LNHDA; CDR2 reads SQIVND (reference sequence). The CDR3 loop reads CASRYDEQFF. CDR3 DNA: TGTGCCAGTCGCTACGATGAGCAGTTCTTC.

The J gene is TRBJ2-5, the V gene TRBV4-1; 7 positions match TRBD2. The trim removed 7 bases at V and 9 bases at J, leaving 17 bases unmatched. Per the germline V gene, CDR1 is MGHRA and CDR2 is YSYEKL. The CDR3 runs 15 residues. The CDR3 region is CASTTREGWGGAQYF. DNA for the CDR3: TGCGCCAGCACCACCCGAGAGGGCTGGGGAGGGGCCCAGTACTTC.

The genes are TRBV30 and TRBJ2-5; a weak D match, TRBD1 (5 bases). The germline gives CDR1 GTSNPN, CDR2 SVGIG (reference sequence). Between the trimmed V and J ends, which lost 1 base and 3 bases, there was a span of 6 bases. The length of the CDR3 is 12 residues. The CDR3 nucleotides are TGTGCCTGGAGTGCAGGGAAAGAGACCCAGTACTTC. Amino acids: CAWSAGKETQYF.

The V call is TRBV2, the J call TRBJ2-3; a possible D gene is TRBD2 (5 bases). Germline CDR1 reads SNHLY; CDR2 reads FYNNEI. V was trimmed by 6 bases and J by 5 bases, leaving 9 bases between them. This CDR3 region has 12 residues. The CDR3: CASRGRLDTQYF. Written as DNA, the CDR3 is TGTGCCAGCAGAGGGAGATTAGATACGCAGTATTTT.

The genes are TRBV6-6 and TRBJ1-2; 8 nucleotides line up with TRBD1. CDR1 and CDR2 from the germline V gene are MNHNY and SVGAGI (reference sequence). This CDR3 is 15 amino acids long. The J segment lost 4 bases and the V segment lost 7 bases, leaving 11 bases of the junction unmatched. CDR3 DNA: TGTGCCAGCAATCTAGGACAGGGTAGTAGCTATGGCTACACCTTC. As protein: CASNLGQGSSYGYTF.

The rearrangement joins TRBV29-1 to TRBJ2-2, with 7 bases that match TRBD1. Trimming at V came to 4 bases and at J to 2 bases, leaving 13 bases not matched to a gene. Germline V lookup: CDR1 SQVTM, CDR2 ANQGSEA. The CDR3 has 17 residues. The CDR3 coding sequence is TGCAGCGTTGCTCGAGTCGTAGGACAGGACAACACCGGGGAGCTGTTTTTT. As protein: CSVARVVGQDNTGELFF.

The chain links TRBV28 to TRBJ2-3; TRBD2 matches at 9 bases. V was clipped by 6 bases and J by 5 bases; unmatched bases: 15. The germline CDR1 and CDR2 sequences are MDHEN and SYDVKM. The CDR3 consists of 17 residues. The CDR3 sequence is CASRPTGGGGALDTQYF. In nucleotides, the CDR3 is TGTGCCAGCAGACCCACCGGGGGCGGGGGGGCCTTAGATACGCAGTATTTT.

The chain employs TRBV7-9 and TRBJ1-1; D might be TRBD1 (6 bases). Between the trimmed V and J ends, which lost 1 base and 3 bases, there was a span of 18 bases. From germline, CDR1 is SEHNR and CDR2 FQNEAQ (reference sequence). This CDR3 has 17 amino acids. The CDR3 loop reads CASSLGVAGAGDTEAFF. CDR3 nucleotides: TGTGCCAGCAGCTTAGGAGTTGCGGGGGCAGGGGACACTGAAGCTTTCTTT. The complete variable domain, with remaining parts taken from reference TRBV7-9 and TRBJ1-1, reads DTGVSQNPRHKITKRGQNVTFRCDPISEHNRLYWYRQTLGQGPEFLTYFQNEAQLEKSRLLSDRFSAERPKGSFSTLEIQRTEQGDSAMYLCASSLGVAGAGDTEAFFGQGTRLTVV.

The count of this clone is one. The chain is built from TRBV5-6 and TRBJ2-1, with 10 positions matching TRBD2. This CDR3 spans 18 amino acids. V gave up 4 bases and J gave up 9 bases; unmatched junction bases: 19. The germline CDR1 and CDR2 sequences are SGHDT and YYEEEE. The CDR3 DNA sequence: TGTGCCAGCAGCCCCCAAACGGGGCTAGCGGGAGAGGGAGGTGAGCAGTTCTTC. Its translation is CASSPQTGLAGEGGEQFF.

V is TRBV4-3 and J is TRBJ1-2; the D gene is possibly TRBD1 (5 bases). CDR1 is LGHNA, CDR2 YSLEER, per germline. V was trimmed by 0 bases and J by 6 bases, leaving 14 bases between them. The CDR3 spans 15 residues. The CDR3 here is CASSQEIAGSDGYTF. DNA of the CDR3: TGCGCCAGCAGCCAAGAAATTGCAGGGTCGGATGGCTACACCTTC.

The chain carries TRBV10-3 and TRBJ2-5; 11 nucleotides agree with TRBD2. This CDR3 is built from 14 residues. The V and J ends lost 5 bases and 2 bases, in that order; junction bases with no gene match: 1. Per germline, CDR1 ENHRY and CDR2 SYGVKD. CDR3 in amino acids: CAISIAGGQETQYF. CDR3 nucleotide sequence: TGTGCCATCAGTATAGCGGGGGGGCAAGAGACCCAGTACTTC.

This sequence joins TRBV5-4 and TRBJ2-7, with D unresolved. The germline V gene encodes CDR1 SGHNT and CDR2 YYREEE (reference sequence). Trimming removed 4 bases at V and 5 bases at J, with 16 bases between. The CDR3 extends over 14 amino acids. CDR3 amino acids: CASSPPTSPHEQYF. CDR3 in DNA: TGTGCCAGCAGCCCTCCGACTTCCCCCCACGAGCAGTACTTC.